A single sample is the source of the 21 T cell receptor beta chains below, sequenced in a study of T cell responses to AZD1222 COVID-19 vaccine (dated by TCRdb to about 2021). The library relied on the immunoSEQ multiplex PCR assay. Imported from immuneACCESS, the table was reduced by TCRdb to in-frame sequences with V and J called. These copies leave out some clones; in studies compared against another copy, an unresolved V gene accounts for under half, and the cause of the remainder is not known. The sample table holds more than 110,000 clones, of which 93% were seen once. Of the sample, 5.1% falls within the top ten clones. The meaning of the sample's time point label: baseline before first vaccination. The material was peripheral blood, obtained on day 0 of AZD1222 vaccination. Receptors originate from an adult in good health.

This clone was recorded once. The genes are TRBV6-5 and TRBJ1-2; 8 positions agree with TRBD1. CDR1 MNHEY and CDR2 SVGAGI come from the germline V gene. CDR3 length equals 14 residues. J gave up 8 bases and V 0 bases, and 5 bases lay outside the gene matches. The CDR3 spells CASSYSTGALGYTF. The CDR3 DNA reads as TGTGCCAGCAGTTACTCGACAGGGGCCTTGGGCTACACCTTC.

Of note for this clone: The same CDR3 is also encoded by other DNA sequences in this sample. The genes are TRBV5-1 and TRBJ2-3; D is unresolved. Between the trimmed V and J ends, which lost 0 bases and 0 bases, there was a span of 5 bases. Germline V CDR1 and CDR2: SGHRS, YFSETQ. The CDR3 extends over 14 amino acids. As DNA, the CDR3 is TGCGCCAGCAGCTTGGAGGGTAGCACAGATACGCAGTATTTT. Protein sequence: CASSLEGSTDTQYF.

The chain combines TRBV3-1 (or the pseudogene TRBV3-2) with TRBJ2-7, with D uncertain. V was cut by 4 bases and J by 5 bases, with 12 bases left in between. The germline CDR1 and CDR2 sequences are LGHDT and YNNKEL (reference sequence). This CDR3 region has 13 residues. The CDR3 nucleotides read TGTGCCAGCAGCCCCCTGGGCGTCGACGAGCAGTACTTC. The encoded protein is CASSPLGVDEQYF.

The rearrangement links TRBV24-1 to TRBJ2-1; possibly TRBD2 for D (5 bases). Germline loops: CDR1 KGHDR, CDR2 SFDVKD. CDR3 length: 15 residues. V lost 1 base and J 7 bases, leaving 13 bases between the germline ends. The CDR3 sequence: CATSDLKEGQNEQFF. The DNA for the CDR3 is TGTGCCACCAGTGATTTAAAAGAGGGCCAAAATGAGCAGTTCTTC.

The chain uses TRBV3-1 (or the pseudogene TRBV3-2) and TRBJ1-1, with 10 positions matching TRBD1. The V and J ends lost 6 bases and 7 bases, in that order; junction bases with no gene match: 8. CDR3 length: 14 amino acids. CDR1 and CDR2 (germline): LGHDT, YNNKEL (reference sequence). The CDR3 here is CASSQLRTGGEAFF. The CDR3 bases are TGTGCCAGCAGTCAACTTAGGACAGGGGGTGAAGCTTTCTTT.

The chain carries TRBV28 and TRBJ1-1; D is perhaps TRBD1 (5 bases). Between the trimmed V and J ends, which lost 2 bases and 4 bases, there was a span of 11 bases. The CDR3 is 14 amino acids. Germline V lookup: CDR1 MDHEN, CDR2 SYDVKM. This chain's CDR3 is CASSLSGGITEAFF. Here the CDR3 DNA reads TGTGCCAGCAGTTTAAGCGGGGGGATCACTGAAGCTTTCTTT.

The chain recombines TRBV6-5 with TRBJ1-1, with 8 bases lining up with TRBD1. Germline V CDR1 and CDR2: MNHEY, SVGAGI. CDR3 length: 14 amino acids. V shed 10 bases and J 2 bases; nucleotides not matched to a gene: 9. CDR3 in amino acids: CATVDGQGNTEAFF. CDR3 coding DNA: TGTGCCACCGTCGATGGACAGGGAAACACTGAAGCTTTCTTT.

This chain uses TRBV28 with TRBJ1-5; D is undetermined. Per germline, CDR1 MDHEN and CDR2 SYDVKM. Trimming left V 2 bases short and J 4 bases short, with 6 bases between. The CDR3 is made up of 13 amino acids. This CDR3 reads CASSLAGNQPQHF. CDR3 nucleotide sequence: TGTGCCAGCAGTTTAGCCGGTAATCAGCCCCAGCATTTT. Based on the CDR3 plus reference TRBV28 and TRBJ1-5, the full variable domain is DVKVTQSSRYLVKRTGEKVFLECVQDMDHENMFWYRQDPGLGLRLIYFSYDVKMKEKGDIPEGYSVSREKKERFSLILESASTNQTSMYLCASSLAGNQPQHFGDGTRLSIL.

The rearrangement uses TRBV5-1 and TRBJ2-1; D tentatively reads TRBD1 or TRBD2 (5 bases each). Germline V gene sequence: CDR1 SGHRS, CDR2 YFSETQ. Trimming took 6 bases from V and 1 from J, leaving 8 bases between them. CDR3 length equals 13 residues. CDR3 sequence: CASMGVSYNEQFF. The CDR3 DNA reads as TGCGCCAGCATGGGGGTATCCTACAATGAGCAGTTCTTC.

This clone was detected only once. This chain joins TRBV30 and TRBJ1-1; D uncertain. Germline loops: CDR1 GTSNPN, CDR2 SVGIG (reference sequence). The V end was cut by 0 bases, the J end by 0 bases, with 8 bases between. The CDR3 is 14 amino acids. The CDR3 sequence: CAWSVAALNTEAFF. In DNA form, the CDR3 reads TGTGCCTGGAGTGTAGCGGCACTGAACACTGAAGCTTTCTTT.

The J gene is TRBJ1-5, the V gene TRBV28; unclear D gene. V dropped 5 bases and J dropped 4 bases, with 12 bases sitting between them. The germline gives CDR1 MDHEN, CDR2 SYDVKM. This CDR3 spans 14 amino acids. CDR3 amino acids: CASSNPDRNQPQHF. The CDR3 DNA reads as TGTGCCAGCAGTAACCCGGACCGTAATCAGCCCCAGCATTTT. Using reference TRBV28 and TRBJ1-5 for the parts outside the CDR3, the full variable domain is DVKVTQSSRYLVKRTGEKVFLECVQDMDHENMFWYRQDPGLGLRLIYFSYDVKMKEKGDIPEGYSVSREKKERFSLILESASTNQTSMYLCASSNPDRNQPQHFGDGTRLSIL.

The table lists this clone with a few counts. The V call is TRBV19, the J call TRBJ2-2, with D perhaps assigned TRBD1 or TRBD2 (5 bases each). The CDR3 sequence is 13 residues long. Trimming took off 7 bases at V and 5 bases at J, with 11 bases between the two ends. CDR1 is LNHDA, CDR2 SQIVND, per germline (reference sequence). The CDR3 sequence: CASKGRGTGELFF. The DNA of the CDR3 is TGTGCCAGTAAGGGGCGCGGGACCGGGGAGCTGTTTTTT.

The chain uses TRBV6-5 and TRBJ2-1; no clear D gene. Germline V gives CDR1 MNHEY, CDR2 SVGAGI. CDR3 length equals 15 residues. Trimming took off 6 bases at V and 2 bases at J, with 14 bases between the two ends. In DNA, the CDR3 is TGTGCCAGCAGCCCGTCTCCCAGAGCCTACAATGAGCAGTTCTTC. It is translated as CASSPSPRAYNEQFF.

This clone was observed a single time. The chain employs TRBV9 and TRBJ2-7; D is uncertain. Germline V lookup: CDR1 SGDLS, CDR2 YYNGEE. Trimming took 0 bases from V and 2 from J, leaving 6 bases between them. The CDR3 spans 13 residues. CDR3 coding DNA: TGTGCCAGCAGCGTAGGCCCCCCCTACGAGCAGTACTTC. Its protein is CASSVGPPYEQYF.

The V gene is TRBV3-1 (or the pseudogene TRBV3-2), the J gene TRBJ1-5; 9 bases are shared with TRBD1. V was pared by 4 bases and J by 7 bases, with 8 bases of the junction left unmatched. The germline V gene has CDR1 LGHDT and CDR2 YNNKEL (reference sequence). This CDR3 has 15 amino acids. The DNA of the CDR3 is TGTGCCAGCAGCCCCTCCGGGACAGGGAACCAGCCCCAGCATTTT. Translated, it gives CASSPSGTGNQPQHF.

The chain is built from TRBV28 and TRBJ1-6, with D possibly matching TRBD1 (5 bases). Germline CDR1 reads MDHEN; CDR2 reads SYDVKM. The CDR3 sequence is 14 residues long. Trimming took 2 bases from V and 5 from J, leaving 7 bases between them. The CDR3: CASSLPGNNSPLHF. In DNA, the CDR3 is TGTGCCAGCAGTTTACCAGGGAATAATTCACCCCTCCACTTT. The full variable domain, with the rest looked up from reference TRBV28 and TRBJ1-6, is DVKVTQSSRYLVKRTGEKVFLECVQDMDHENMFWYRQDPGLGLRLIYFSYDVKMKEKGDIPEGYSVSREKKERFSLILESASTNQTSMYLCASSLPGNNSPLHFGNGTRLTVT.

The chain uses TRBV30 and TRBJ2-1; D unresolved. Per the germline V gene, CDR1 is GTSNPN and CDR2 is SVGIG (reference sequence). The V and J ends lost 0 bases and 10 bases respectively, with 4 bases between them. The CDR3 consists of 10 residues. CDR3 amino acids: CAWSVREQFF. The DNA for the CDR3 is TGTGCCTGGAGTGTACGGGAGCAGTTCTTC.

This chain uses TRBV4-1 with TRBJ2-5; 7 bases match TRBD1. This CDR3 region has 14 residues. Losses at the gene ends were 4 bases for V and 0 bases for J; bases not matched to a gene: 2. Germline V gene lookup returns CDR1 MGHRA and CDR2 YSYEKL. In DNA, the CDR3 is TGCGCCAGCAGCCTGGGACAGAACCAAGAGACCCAGTACTTC. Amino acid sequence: CASSLGQNQETQYF.

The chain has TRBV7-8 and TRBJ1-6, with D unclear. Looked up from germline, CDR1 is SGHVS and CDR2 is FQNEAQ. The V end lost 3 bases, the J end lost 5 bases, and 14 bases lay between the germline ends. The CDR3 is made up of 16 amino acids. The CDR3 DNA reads TGTGCCAGCAGCTTTAATTTACGGCAGGATAATTCACCCCTCCACTTT. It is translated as CASSFNLRQDNSPLHF.

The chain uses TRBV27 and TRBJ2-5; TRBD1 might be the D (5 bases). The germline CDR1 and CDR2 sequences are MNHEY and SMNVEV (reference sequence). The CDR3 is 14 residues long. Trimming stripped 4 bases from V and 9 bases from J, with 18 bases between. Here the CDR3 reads CASSSWGSLSAQYF. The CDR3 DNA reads TGTGCCAGCAGTTCGTGGGGCTCGTTGTCGGCCCAGTACTTC.

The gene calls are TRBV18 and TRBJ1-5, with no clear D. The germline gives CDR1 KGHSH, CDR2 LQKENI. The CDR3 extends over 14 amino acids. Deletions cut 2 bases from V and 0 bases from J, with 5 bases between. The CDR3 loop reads CASSPVNSNQPQHF. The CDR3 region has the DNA TGTGCCAGCTCACCAGTAAATAGCAATCAGCCCCAGCATTTT.